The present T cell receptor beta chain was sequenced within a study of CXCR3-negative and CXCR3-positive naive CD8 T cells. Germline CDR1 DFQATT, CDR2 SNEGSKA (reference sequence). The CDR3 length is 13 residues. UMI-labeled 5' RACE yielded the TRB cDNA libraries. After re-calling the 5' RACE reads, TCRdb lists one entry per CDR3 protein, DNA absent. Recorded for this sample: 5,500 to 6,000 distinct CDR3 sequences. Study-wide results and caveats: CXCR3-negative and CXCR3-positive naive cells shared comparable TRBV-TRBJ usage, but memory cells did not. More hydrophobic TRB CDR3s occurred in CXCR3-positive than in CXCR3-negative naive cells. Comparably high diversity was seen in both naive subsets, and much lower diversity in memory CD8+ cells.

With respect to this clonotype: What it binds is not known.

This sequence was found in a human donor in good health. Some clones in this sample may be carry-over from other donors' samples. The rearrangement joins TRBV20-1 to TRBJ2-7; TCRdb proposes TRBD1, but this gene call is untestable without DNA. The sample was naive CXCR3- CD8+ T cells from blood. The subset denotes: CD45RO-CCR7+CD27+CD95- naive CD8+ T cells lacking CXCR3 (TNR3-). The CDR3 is CSASHQGIYEQYF.